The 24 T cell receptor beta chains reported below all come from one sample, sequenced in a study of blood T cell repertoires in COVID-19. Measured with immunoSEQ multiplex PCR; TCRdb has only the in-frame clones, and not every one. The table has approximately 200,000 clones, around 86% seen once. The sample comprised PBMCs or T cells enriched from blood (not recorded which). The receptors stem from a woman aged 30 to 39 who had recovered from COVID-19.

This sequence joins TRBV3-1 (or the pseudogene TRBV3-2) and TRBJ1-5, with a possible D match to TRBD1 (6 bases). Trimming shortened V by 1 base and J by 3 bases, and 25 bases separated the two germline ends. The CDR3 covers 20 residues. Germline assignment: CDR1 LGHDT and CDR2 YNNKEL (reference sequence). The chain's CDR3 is CASSQGHLVGRGRDNQPQHF. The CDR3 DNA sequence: TGTGCCAGCAGCCAAGGTCACCTCGTGGGCAGGGGCAGAGACAATCAGCCCCAGCATTTT.

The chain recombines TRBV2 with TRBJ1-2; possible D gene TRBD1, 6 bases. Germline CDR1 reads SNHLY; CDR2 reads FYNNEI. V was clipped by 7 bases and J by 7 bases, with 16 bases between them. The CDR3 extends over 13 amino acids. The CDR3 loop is CASKGEMVGGYTF. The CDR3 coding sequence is TGTGCCAGCAAGGGGGAGATGGTGGGTGGCTACACCTTC.

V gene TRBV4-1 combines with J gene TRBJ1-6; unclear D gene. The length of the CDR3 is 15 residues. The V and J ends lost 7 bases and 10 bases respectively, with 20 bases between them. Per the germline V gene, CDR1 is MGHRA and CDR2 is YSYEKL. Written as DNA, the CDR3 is TGCGCCAGCAATGAGGGTCGGGTCCTGGTCTCACCCCTCCACTTT. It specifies CASNEGRVLVSPLHF.

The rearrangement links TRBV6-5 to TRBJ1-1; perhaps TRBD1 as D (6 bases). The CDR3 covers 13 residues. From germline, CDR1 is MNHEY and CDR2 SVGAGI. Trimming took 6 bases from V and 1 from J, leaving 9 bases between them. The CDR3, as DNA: TGTGCCAGCAGCAGACAGGCGAACACTGAAGCTTTCTTT. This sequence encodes CASSRQANTEAFF.

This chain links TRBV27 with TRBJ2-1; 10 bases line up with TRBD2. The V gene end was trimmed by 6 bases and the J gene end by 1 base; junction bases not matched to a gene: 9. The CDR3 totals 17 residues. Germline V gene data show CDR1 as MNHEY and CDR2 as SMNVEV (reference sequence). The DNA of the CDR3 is TGTGCCAGCAGGCGAACCCTAGCGGGAGTATCCTACAATGAGCAGTTCTTC. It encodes CASRRTLAGVSYNEQFF.

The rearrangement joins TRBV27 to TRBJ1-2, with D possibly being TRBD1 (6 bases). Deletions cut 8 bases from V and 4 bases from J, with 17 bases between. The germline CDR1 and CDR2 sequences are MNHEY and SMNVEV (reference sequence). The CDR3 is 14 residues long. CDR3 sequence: CASSPADSLYGYTF. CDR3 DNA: TGTGCCAGCTCCCCCGCGGACAGCCTCTATGGCTACACCTTC.

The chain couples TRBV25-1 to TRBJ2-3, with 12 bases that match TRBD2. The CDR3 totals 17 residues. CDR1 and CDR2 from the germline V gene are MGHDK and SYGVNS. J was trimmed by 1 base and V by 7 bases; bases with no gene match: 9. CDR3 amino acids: CASKASGRAWGTDTQYF. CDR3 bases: TGTGCCAGCAAGGCTAGCGGGAGGGCCTGGGGCACAGATACGCAGTATTTT.

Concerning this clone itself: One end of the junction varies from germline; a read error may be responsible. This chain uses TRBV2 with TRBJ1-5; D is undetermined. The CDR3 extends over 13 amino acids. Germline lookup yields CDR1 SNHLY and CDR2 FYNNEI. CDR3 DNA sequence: TGTGCCAGCGACCTAGGGAGCAGTCAGCCCCAGCATTTT. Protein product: CASDLGSSQPQHF. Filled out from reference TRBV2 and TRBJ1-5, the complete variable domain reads EPEVTQTPSHQVTQMGQEVILRCVPISNHLYFYWYRQILGQKVEFLVSFYNNEISEKSEIFDDQFSVERPDGSNFTLKIRSTKLEDSAMYFCASDLGSSQPQHFGDGTRLSIL.

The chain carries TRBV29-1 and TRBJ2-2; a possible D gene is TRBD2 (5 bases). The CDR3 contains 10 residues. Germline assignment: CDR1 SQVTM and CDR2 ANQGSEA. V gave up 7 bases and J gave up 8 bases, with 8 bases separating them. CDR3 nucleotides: TGCAGCGCCCTAGCTGGGGAGCTGTTTTTT. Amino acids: CSALAGELFF.

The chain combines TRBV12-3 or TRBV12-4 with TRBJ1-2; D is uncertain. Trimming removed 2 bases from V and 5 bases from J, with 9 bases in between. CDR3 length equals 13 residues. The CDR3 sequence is CASSLSGGYGYTF. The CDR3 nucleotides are TGTGCCAGCAGTTTAAGTGGCGGGTATGGCTACACCTTC.

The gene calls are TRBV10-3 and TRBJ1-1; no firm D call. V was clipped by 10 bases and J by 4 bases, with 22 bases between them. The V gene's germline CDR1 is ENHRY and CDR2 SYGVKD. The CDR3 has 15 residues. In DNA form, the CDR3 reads TGTGCCACACAGCGACCGGCGGGTTCGGGCACTGAAGCTTTCTTT. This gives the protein CATQRPAGSGTEAFF.

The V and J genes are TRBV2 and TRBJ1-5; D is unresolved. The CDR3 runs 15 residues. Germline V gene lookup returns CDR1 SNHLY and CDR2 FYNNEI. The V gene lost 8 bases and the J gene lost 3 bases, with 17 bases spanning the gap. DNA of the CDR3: TGTGCCAGCCAGCGGGGAGACCTCTTCAATCAGCCCCAGCATTTT. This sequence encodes CASQRGDLFNQPQHF.

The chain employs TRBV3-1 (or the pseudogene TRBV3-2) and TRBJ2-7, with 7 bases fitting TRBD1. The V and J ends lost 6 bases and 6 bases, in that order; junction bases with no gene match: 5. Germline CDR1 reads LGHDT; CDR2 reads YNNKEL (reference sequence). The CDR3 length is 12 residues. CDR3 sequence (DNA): TGTGCCAGCAGTCTACAGGGGCGCGAGCAGTACTTC. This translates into CASSLQGREQYF.

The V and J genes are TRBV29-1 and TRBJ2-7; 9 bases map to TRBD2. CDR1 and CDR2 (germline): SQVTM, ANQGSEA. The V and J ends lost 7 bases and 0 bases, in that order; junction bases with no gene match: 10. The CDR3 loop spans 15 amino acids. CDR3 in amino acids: CSAEIAGVHSYEQYF. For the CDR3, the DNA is TGCAGCGCGGAAATAGCGGGAGTACACTCCTACGAGCAGTACTTC.

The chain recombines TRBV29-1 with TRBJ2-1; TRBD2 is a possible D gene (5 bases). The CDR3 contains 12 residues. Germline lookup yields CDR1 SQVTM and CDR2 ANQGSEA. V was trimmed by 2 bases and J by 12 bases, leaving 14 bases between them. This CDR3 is CSVEYSSRGQFF. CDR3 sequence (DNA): TGCAGCGTTGAATATAGCTCCCGGGGGCAGTTCTTC.

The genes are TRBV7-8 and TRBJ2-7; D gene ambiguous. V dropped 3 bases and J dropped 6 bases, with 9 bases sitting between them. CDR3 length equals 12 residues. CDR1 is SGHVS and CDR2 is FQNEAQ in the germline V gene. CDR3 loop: CASSLMQAEQYF. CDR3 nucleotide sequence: TGTGCCAGCAGCTTGATGCAGGCCGAGCAGTACTTC.

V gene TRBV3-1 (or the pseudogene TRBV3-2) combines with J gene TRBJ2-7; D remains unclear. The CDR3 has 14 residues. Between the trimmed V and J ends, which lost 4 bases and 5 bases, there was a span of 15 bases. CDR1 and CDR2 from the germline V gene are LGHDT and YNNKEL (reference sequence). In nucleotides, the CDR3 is TGTGCCAGCAGCCCTTTGGCTAGTTCGGACGAGCAGTACTTC. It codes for CASSPLASSDEQYF.

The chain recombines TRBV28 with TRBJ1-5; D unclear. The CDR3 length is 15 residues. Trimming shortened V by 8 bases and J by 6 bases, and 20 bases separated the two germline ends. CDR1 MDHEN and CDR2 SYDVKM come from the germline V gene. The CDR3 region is CASREGSAVGQPQHF. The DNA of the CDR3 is TGTGCCAGCCGAGAGGGATCCGCGGTGGGTCAGCCCCAGCATTTT.

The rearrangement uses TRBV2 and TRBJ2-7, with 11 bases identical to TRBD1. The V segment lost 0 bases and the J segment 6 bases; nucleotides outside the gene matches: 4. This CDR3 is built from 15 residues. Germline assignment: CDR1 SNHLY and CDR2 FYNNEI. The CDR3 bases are TGTGCCAGCAGTGAAGCGCCGGGACAGGGGGGCGAGCAGTACTTC. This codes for CASSEAPGQGGEQYF.

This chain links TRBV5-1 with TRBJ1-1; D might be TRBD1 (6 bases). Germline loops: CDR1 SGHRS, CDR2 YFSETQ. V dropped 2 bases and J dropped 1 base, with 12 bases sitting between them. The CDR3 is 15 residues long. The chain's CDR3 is CASSLRSDRNTEAFF. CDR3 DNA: TGCGCCAGCAGCTTAAGATCGGACAGGAACACTGAAGCTTTCTTT.

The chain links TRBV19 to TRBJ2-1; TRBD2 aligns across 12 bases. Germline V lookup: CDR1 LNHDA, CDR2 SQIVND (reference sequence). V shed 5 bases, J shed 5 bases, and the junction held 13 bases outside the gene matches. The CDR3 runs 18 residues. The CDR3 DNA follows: TGTGCCAGTAGTCCTGACGGATTTCGACTAGCGGGAGACAATGAGCAGTTCTTC. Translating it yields CASSPDGFRLAGDNEQFF.

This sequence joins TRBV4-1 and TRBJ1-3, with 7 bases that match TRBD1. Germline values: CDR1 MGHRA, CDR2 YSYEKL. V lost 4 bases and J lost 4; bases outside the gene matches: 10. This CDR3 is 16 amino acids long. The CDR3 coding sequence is TGCGCCAGCAGCCGCATTCAGGGGGTACCCGGAAACACCATATATTTT. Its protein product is CASSRIQGVPGNTIYF.

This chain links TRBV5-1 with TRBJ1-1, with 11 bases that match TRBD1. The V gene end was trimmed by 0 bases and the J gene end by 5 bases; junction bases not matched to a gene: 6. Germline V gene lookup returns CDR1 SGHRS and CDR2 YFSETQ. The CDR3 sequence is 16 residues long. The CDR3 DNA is TGCGCCAGCAGCTTGGACACCGGGACAGGGGGTACTGAAGCTTTCTTT. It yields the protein CASSLDTGTGGTEAFF.

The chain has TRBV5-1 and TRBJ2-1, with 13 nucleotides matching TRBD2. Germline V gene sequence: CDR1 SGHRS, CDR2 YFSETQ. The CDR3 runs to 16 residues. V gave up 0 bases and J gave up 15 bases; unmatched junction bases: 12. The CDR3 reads CASSLEGGLAGTASFF. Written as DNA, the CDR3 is TGCGCCAGCAGCTTGGAGGGGGGACTAGCGGGAACAGCCTCGTTCTTC.